One and the same sample provided the 27 T cell receptor beta chains below, sequenced in a study of cytomegalovirus exposure and HLA in healthy donors. Sequencing used immunoSEQ multiplex PCR; TCRdb keeps in-frame clones, though not all of them. This repertoire shows roughly 82,000 clones, 85% to 95% found once; its top ten account for roughly 0.74%. The sample consisted of PBMCs. The receptors here all came from a man in his late teens or twenties in good health and CMV-seronegative.

The rearrangement links TRBV29-1 to TRBJ1-1; TRBD1 matches 7 bases. This CDR3 contains 13 residues. V was clipped by 8 bases and J by 0 bases; unmatched bases: 6. The germline gives CDR1 SQVTM, CDR2 ANQGSEA. CDR3 nucleotides: TGCAGCTTAAGACAGGGCTTGAACACTGAAGCTTTCTTT. Protein sequence: CSLRQGLNTEAFF.

The chain couples TRBV6-1 to TRBJ2-5, with 7 bases fitting TRBD1. CDR3 size: 14 residues. Germline assignment: CDR1 MNHNS and CDR2 SASEGT. The ends lost 11 bases at V and 5 bases at J; junction bases unmatched: 14. Here the CDR3 DNA reads TGTGCCGGAGGACAGGCCTACTTCGTGGAGACCCAGTACTTC. This codes for CAGGQAYFVETQYF.

This sequence joins TRBV11-2 and TRBJ2-5, with TRBD2 as a possible D gene (7 bases). The CDR3 totals 16 residues. Between the trimmed V and J ends, which lost 2 bases and 5 bases, there was a span of 18 bases. CDR1 SGHAT and CDR2 FQNNGV come from the germline V gene. The CDR3 nucleotides read TGTGCCAGCAGCTTACCCCTCATAGGGGGGGTGGAGACCCAGTACTTC. The encoded protein is CASSLPLIGGVETQYF.

The chain joins TRBV7-6 to TRBJ2-1; 16 bases agree with TRBD2. The length of the CDR3 is 16 residues. The J segment lost 10 bases and the V segment lost 3 bases, leaving 6 bases of the junction unmatched. Germline CDR1 and CDR2: SGHVS and FNYEAQ. DNA for the CDR3: TGTGCCAGCAGCTTGGGACTAGCGGGGGGGCCAGGAGAGCAGTTCTTC. This encodes CASSLGLAGGPGEQFF.

In this sample, this clone turned up once. The V gene is TRBV5-6, the J gene TRBJ1-2; 7 bases fit TRBD1. Germline lookup yields CDR1 SGHDT and CDR2 YYEEEE. The CDR3 is 14 residues long. Germline trimming cut 2 bases from V and 0 bases from J; bases unmatched to any gene: 1. The CDR3 DNA reads TGTGCCAGCAGCTTTGACAGGGCTAACTATGGCTACACCTTC. Amino acids: CASSFDRANYGYTF.

This sequence joins TRBV2 and TRBJ1-2; D is perhaps TRBD1 (6 bases). The CDR3 is 13 amino acids. The germline gives CDR1 SNHLY, CDR2 FYNNEI. Trimming removed 3 bases from V and 6 bases from J, with 11 bases in between. Here the CDR3 DNA reads TGTGCCAGCAGTGACCAAGACAGGAATGGCTACACCTTC. As protein: CASSDQDRNGYTF.

V is TRBV27 and J is TRBJ2-2; 8 bases match TRBD2. Germline CDR1 and CDR2: MNHEY and SMNVEV (reference sequence). V trimming: 7 bases; J trimming: 8 bases; junction bases outside the gene matches: 12. The CDR3 consists of 15 residues. The CDR3 sequence is CASKRENPRAGELFF. Written as DNA, the CDR3 is TGTGCCAGCAAGCGGGAGAACCCGCGGGCTGGGGAGCTGTTTTTT.

The rearrangement joins TRBV7-9 to TRBJ1-2; 9 bases are a match to TRBD1. Germline V gene lookup returns CDR1 SEHNR and CDR2 FQNEAQ (reference sequence). The CDR3 is made up of 16 amino acids. After removal of 5 bases from V and 5 bases from J, the junction contained 12 bases not matched to a gene. The CDR3 DNA sequence: TGTGCCAGCAGCCCCTACAGGACAGGGGCCCTTTATGGCTACACCTTC. It codes for CASSPYRTGALYGYTF.

The V and J genes are TRBV19 and TRBJ2-5; the D gene is possibly TRBD2 (6 bases). This CDR3 spans 12 amino acids. The germline gives CDR1 LNHDA, CDR2 SQIVND (reference sequence). Trimming cost V 6 bases and J 5 bases, with 10 bases left between them. The CDR3: CASSGSGETQYF. The DNA for the CDR3 is TGTGCCAGTAGCGGGAGTGGGGAGACCCAGTACTTC.

V is TRBV9 and J is TRBJ2-3; 10 bases align to TRBD1. Trimming cost V 0 bases and J 6 bases; bases outside gene matches: 4. Germline values: CDR1 SGDLS, CDR2 YYNGEE. This CDR3 region has 15 residues. CDR3 region: CASSVGDRGGDTQYF. The CDR3 bases are TGTGCCAGCAGCGTAGGGGACAGGGGAGGCGATACGCAGTATTTT.

The V and J genes are TRBV7-6 and TRBJ2-7; the D gene is possibly TRBD2 (5 bases). The germline V gene encodes CDR1 SGHVS and CDR2 FNYEAQ. Trimming removed 4 bases at V and 0 bases at J, with 16 bases between. This CDR3 is 16 amino acids long. The CDR3 is CASSSSLGLGSYEQYF. The CDR3 DNA is TGTGCCAGCAGCTCCAGCCTCGGACTGGGCTCCTACGAGCAGTACTTC.

The chain has TRBV6-5 and TRBJ1-2; TRBD1 aligns across 10 bases. The V gene end was trimmed by 6 bases and the J gene end by 8 bases; junction bases not matched to a gene: 12. Germline V gene sequence: CDR1 MNHEY, CDR2 SVGAGI. There are 15 residues in the CDR3. The DNA for the CDR3 is TGTGCCAGCAGCCCTAACTCCGGGACAGGGGAAGGCTACACCTTC. Its protein is CASSPNSGTGEGYTF.

This rearrangement joins TRBV11-3 to TRBJ2-1; D unclear. CDR1 and CDR2 from the germline V gene are SGHNT and YENEEA. V lost 7 bases, J lost 0 bases, and 13 bases lay in between. The CDR3 loop spans 15 amino acids. The CDR3 sequence is CASTVDSGSYNEQFF. The CDR3 region has the DNA TGTGCCAGCACCGTAGACTCAGGCTCCTACAATGAGCAGTTCTTC.

J is TRBJ2-3 and V is TRBV4-1, with TRBD1 as a possible D gene (6 bases). CDR3 size: 14 residues. Trimming took off 3 bases at V and 4 bases at J, with 11 bases between the two ends. Germline loops: CDR1 MGHRA, CDR2 YSYEKL. For the CDR3, the DNA is TGCGCCAGCAGCCAGGACAGTAGGTCAGATACGCAGTATTTT. Protein: CASSQDSRSDTQYF.

V gene TRBV18 combines with J gene TRBJ1-4; D not resolved. The CDR3 covers 13 residues. Germline lookup yields CDR1 KGHSH and CDR2 LQKENI. Trimming stripped 2 bases from V and 7 bases from J, with 8 bases between. This CDR3 is CASSPDRVEKLFF. The CDR3 DNA reads TGTGCCAGCTCACCAGATCGGGTTGAAAAACTGTTTTTT.

The chain couples TRBV27 to TRBJ2-7, with D perhaps matching TRBD1 (6 bases). With 3 bases removed from V and 1 base from J, the gap between germline ends came to 19 bases. The CDR3 extends over 17 amino acids. Germline lookup yields CDR1 MNHEY and CDR2 SMNVEV (reference sequence). The CDR3 spells CASSFAGEKSSSYEQYF. In DNA, the CDR3 is TGTGCCAGCAGTTTTGCAGGGGAAAAGTCGAGTTCCTACGAGCAGTACTTC.

As regards this clone: Other nucleotide sequences from this sample produce the same CDR3. The rearrangement joins TRBV2 to TRBJ1-2, with D maybe TRBD1 (5 bases). This CDR3 comprises 13 residues. Germline V lookup: CDR1 SNHLY, CDR2 FYNNEI. V gave up 4 bases and J gave up 2 bases, with 8 bases separating them. DNA of the CDR3: TGTGCCAGCAGTGGGCAGGGAAACTATGGCTACACCTTC. Translated: CASSGQGNYGYTF.

V and J are TRBV6-1 and TRBJ2-1; tentative D call: TRBD1 (5 bases). Germline CDR1 is MNHNS and CDR2 is SASEGT. CDR3 length equals 16 residues. The V end lost 4 bases, the J end lost 0 bases, and 13 bases lay between the germline ends. CDR3 in amino acids: CASSGSGSHSYNEQFF. The CDR3 bases are TGTGCCAGCAGTGGCTCAGGGTCACACTCCTACAATGAGCAGTTCTTC.

The chain links TRBV5-1 to TRBJ2-7; D is perhaps TRBD1 (6 bases). Trimming cost V 4 bases and J 2 bases, with 16 bases left between them. CDR3 length: 15 residues. Per germline, CDR1 SGHRS and CDR2 YFSETQ. In DNA form, the CDR3 reads TGCGCCAGCAGCATAACCGGGACACGAACCTACGAGCAGTACTTC. It yields the protein CASSITGTRTYEQYF.

The rearrangement links TRBV13 to TRBJ2-6; D is ambiguous. Germline-derived CDR1 and CDR2 are PRHDT and FYEKMQ (reference sequence). Trimming cost V 5 bases and J 1 base, with 3 bases left between them. The CDR3 runs to 13 residues. CDR3 coding DNA: TGTGCCAGCAGCCCTTCTGGGGCCAACGTCCTGACTTTC. Its protein is CASSPSGANVLTF. The full variable domain, in which reference TRBV13 and TRBJ2-6 provide the parts outside the CDR3, is AAGVIQSPRHLIKEKRETATLKCYPIPRHDTVYWYQQGPGQDPQFLISFYEKMQSDKGSIPDRFSAQQFSDYHSELNMSSLELGDSALYFCASSPSGANVLTFGAGSRLTVL.

The chain uses TRBV5-6 and TRBJ2-1; 12 nucleotides align to TRBD2. The junction had 2 bases not matched to a gene; V was cut back by 0 bases and J by 4 bases. From germline, CDR1 is SGHDT and CDR2 YYEEEE. The CDR3 is made up of 16 amino acids. The CDR3 nucleotides read TGTGCCAGCAGCTTGGGAACTAGCGGGGGGTACAATGAGCAGTTCTTC. Amino acid sequence: CASSLGTSGGYNEQFF.

This clone was found once. The rearrangement links TRBV5-1 to TRBJ2-7, with 9 bases aligning to TRBD1. Looked up from germline, CDR1 is SGHRS and CDR2 is YFSETQ. V lost 1 base, J lost 4 bases, and 6 bases stayed unmatched. The CDR3 extends over 15 amino acids. This CDR3 is CASSLRTGASYEQYF. The CDR3 DNA is TGCGCCAGCAGCTTGCGGACAGGGGCCTCGTACGAGCAGTACTTC.

This clone came up a few times. V and J are TRBV6-4 and TRBJ1-2; 7 bases agree with TRBD1. After removal of 11 bases from V and 3 bases from J, the junction contained 15 bases not matched to a gene. This CDR3 spans 15 amino acids. Germline V CDR1 and CDR2: MRHNA, SNTAGT. The CDR3 loop reads CAAWDGTAPYYGYTF. The CDR3 DNA reads TGTGCCGCCTGGGACGGGACAGCACCCTACTATGGCTACACCTTC.

The chain employs TRBV6-5 and TRBJ1-2, with 11 bases matching TRBD1. Germline CDR1 MNHEY, CDR2 SVGAGI. Trimming cost V 2 bases and J 7 bases; bases outside gene matches: 3. This CDR3 has 14 residues. CDR3 in DNA: TGTGCCAGCAGTTACGGACAGGGGGCTTTTGGCTACACCTTC. Protein: CASSYGQGAFGYTF.

V and J are TRBV18 and TRBJ2-5, with a possible D match to TRBD2 (5 bases). The CDR3 consists of 14 residues. CDR1 is KGHSH, CDR2 LQKENI, per germline. V was cut by 3 bases and J by 6 bases, with 14 bases left in between. The CDR3 loop reads CASSPDEDGKTQYF. As DNA, the CDR3 is TGTGCCAGCTCACCGGACGAGGACGGGAAGACCCAGTACTTC.

This clone was counted once. CDR3 protein: CASSQVVGRGGANVLTF. CDR3 nucleotides: TGCGCCAGCAGCCAGGTCGTTGGAAGAGGGGGGGCCAACGTCCTGACTTTC. The chain couples TRBV4-1 to TRBJ2-6; weak D call: TRBD2 (5 bases). The CDR3 is 17 residues long. V was pared by 3 bases and J by 4 bases, with 16 bases between. The germline CDR1 and CDR2 sequences are MGHRA and YSYEKL.

The gene calls are TRBV5-1 and TRBJ1-4, with TRBD1 matching over 11 bases. Germline trimming cut 4 bases from V and 7 bases from J; bases unmatched to any gene: 9. Germline V gives CDR1 SGHRS, CDR2 YFSETQ. The CDR3 runs 16 residues. The CDR3 sequence is CASSPQGQGAREKLFF. CDR3 DNA: TGCGCCAGCAGCCCGCAAGGACAGGGGGCGCGTGAAAAACTGTTTTTT. The entire variable domain, with the rest obtained from reference TRBV5-1 and TRBJ1-4, is as follows: KAGVTQTPRYLIKTRGQQVTLSCSPISGHRSVSWYQQTPGQGLQFLFEYFSETQRNKGNFPGRFSGRQFSNSRSEMNVSTLELGDSALYLCASSPQGQGAREKLFFGSGTQLSVL.